Below, 26 T cell receptor beta chains from the same sample are listed, as sequenced in a study of cytomegalovirus exposure and HLA in healthy donors. The study ran its PCR with 60 Vbeta and 13 Jbeta primers. Generated by immunoSEQ multiplex PCR, the TCRdb table keeps only in-frame clones and is missing some. Of some 130,000 clones listed, roughly four fifths are singletons. Input material: PBMCs. All receptors come from a man aged 30 to 45 in good health and CMV-seronegative.

The V gene is TRBV27, the J gene TRBJ2-1; 10 nucleotides line up with TRBD2. The CDR3 has 14 residues. Per germline, CDR1 MNHEY and CDR2 SMNVEV (reference sequence). The junction had 5 bases not matched to a gene; V was cut back by 8 bases and J by 4 bases. The CDR3 sequence is CASGPSGSYNEQFF. DNA of the CDR3: TGTGCCAGCGGACCTAGCGGGAGTTACAATGAGCAGTTCTTC.

V and J are TRBV11-2 and TRBJ2-7; tentatively, D is TRBD2 (5 bases). The CDR3 consists of 15 residues. The V gene lost 7 bases and the J gene lost 0 bases, with 16 bases spanning the gap. Germline V lookup: CDR1 SGHAT, CDR2 FQNNGV. The CDR3 DNA reads TGTGCCAGCAAAAGACGGGGTTCGAGCTCCTACGAGCAGTACTTC. It encodes CASKRRGSSSYEQYF.

The J gene is TRBJ2-7, the V gene TRBV6-1, with TRBD2 identical over 7 bases. Losses at the gene ends were 1 base for V and 4 bases for J; bases not matched to a gene: 13. The length of the CDR3 is 17 residues. Germline assignment: CDR1 MNHNS and CDR2 SASEGT. Here the CDR3 reads CASSEGNPGRGEYEQYF. The CDR3 DNA sequence: TGTGCCAGCAGTGAAGGTAATCCGGGCCGGGGGGAGTACGAGCAGTACTTC.

A few counts support this clone. The chain recombines TRBV29-1 with TRBJ1-1; D might be TRBD1 (5 bases). CDR1 is SQVTM and CDR2 is ANQGSEA in the germline V gene. With 7 bases removed from V and 5 bases from J, the gap between germline ends came to 17 bases. This CDR3 contains 13 residues. DNA of the CDR3: TGCAGCGGGACTCGGGGCGGAGGGACTGAAGCTTTCTTT. Its protein is CSGTRGGGTEAFF. Looking up the rest from reference TRBV29-1 and TRBJ1-1 gives the full variable domain: SAVISQKPSRDICQRGTSLTIQCQVDSQVTMMFWYRQQPGQSLTLIATANQGSEATYESGFVIDKFPISRPNLTFSTLTVSNMSPEDSSIYLCSGTRGGGTEAFFGQGTRLTVV.

The chain has TRBV11-2 and TRBJ2-2; 10 bases are a match to TRBD1. J gave up 6 bases and V 0 bases, and 1 base lay outside the gene matches. CDR3 length equals 15 residues. Germline assignment: CDR1 SGHAT and CDR2 FQNNGV. In nucleotides, the CDR3 is TGTGCCAGCAGCTTAGATGGGACAGGGGCCGGGGAGCTGTTTTTT. Its protein product is CASSLDGTGAGELFF.

This clone occurred a few times. This chain connects TRBV7-2 to TRBJ1-5; TRBD1 is a possible D gene (5 bases). V was clipped by 5 bases and J by 4 bases, with 12 bases between them. The CDR3 spans 14 residues. Germline-derived CDR1 and CDR2 are SGHTA and FQGNSA. The CDR3 nucleotides are TGTGCCAGCAGCCCAACAGGACATAATCAGCCCCAGCATTTT. As protein: CASSPTGHNQPQHF.

V is TRBV27 and J is TRBJ2-3, with 8 bases aligning to TRBD2. CDR1 and CDR2 from the germline V gene are MNHEY and SMNVEV (reference sequence). This CDR3 has 16 residues. V lost 5 bases and J lost 2; bases outside the gene matches: 9. CDR3 coding DNA: TGTGCCAGCAGTAAAATAGCGGGACCTTACACAGATACGCAGTATTTT. This codes for CASSKIAGPYTDTQYF.

The chain has TRBV14 and TRBJ1-2; D gene unclear. With 4 bases removed from V and 4 bases from J, the gap between germline ends came to 10 bases. Germline CDR1 SGHDN, CDR2 FVKESK. The CDR3 has 13 amino acids. CDR3 nucleotides: TGTGCCAGCAGCCTGGAGGTGACCTATGGCTACACCTTC. It codes for CASSLEVTYGYTF.

Only a few counts were recorded for this clone. The rearrangement joins TRBV2 to TRBJ2-5; 8 bases map to TRBD2. The CDR3 has 14 residues. J was trimmed by 7 bases and V by 4 bases; bases with no gene match: 8. The V gene's germline CDR1 is SNHLY and CDR2 FYNNEI. The CDR3 is CASSALLGRGTQYF. The CDR3 DNA follows: TGTGCCAGCAGTGCTCTACTCGGGAGGGGGACCCAGTACTTC.

V and J are TRBV10-3 and TRBJ2-3; D call uncertain. CDR1 and CDR2 from the germline V gene are ENHRY and SYGVKD. V was cut by 7 bases and J by 1 base, with 6 bases left in between. The CDR3 totals 12 residues. The CDR3 nucleotides are TGTGCCATCAACCAGGGCACAGATACGCAGTATTTT. It translates to CAINQGTDTQYF.

The genes are TRBV19 and TRBJ2-1; TRBD2 aligns across 11 bases. Looked up from germline, CDR1 is LNHDA and CDR2 is SQIVND (reference sequence). The trim removed 7 bases at V and 2 bases at J, leaving 4 bases unmatched. The CDR3 consists of 15 residues. The CDR3 DNA is TGTGCCAGTACCGCGGGACTAGCGGCCTACAATGAGCAGTTCTTC. It specifies CASTAGLAAYNEQFF.

This chain uses TRBV4-1 with TRBJ1-4; 9 nucleotides line up with TRBD1. CDR3 length equals 17 residues. Germline V gene sequence: CDR1 MGHRA, CDR2 YSYEKL. Trimming at V came to 3 bases and at J to 7 bases, leaving 12 bases not matched to a gene. The CDR3 nucleotides are TGCGCCAGCAGCCAGTCCGGGGGTACAGGGGGCGGTGAAAAACTGTTTTTT. This codes for CASSQSGGTGGGEKLFF.

Here the CDR3 DNA reads TGTGCCAGCAGGTTGACAGGGCGAGGGGAGACCCAGTACTTC. Its translation: CASRLTGRGETQYF. The chain recombines TRBV2 with TRBJ2-5, with 7 bases that match TRBD1. Unmatched junction bases numbered 9, after V lost 6 bases and J lost 5 bases. The germline V gene encodes CDR1 SNHLY and CDR2 FYNNEI. This CDR3 has 14 residues.

This clone was seen just once. The rearrangement links TRBV5-1 to TRBJ2-7; a weak D match, TRBD2 (6 bases). V was clipped by 0 bases and J by 1 base, with 23 bases between them. Germline V lookup: CDR1 SGHRS, CDR2 YFSETQ. The CDR3 runs 19 residues. This chain's CDR3 is CASSLGLEGGPSRSYEQYF. Written as DNA, the CDR3 is TGCGCCAGCAGCTTGGGCTTGGAGGGAGGTCCTAGTAGGTCCTACGAGCAGTACTTC.

J is TRBJ2-1 and V is TRBV6-1; perhaps TRBD2 as D (5 bases). The CDR3 contains 13 residues. Germline V lookup: CDR1 MNHNS, CDR2 SASEGT. Trimming took 5 bases from V and 9 from J, leaving 14 bases between them. CDR3 sequence reads: CASSLNEGLEQFF. CDR3 bases: TGTGCCAGCAGTTTAAACGAGGGTCTTGAGCAGTTCTTC.

This rearrangement joins TRBV7-6 to TRBJ2-6, with D possibly TRBD1 on 6 matching bases. From germline, CDR1 is SGHVS and CDR2 FNYEAQ. The CDR3 covers 16 residues. Trimming took 5 bases from V and 0 from J, leaving 11 bases between them. The CDR3 region is CASSPYRDSGANVLTF. The CDR3 nucleotides read TGTGCCAGCAGCCCCTACAGGGACTCTGGGGCCAACGTCCTGACTTTC.

The chain has TRBV5-8 and TRBJ2-1; D is unclear. This CDR3 contains 15 residues. Trimming pared 1 base from V and 5 bases from J, leaving 13 bases between. The germline gives CDR1 SGHTS, CDR2 YDEGEE. The CDR3 bases are TGTGCCAGCAGCTTGCTTCTGTCGCCGGACAATGAGCAGTTCTTC. Its translation is CASSLLLSPDNEQFF.

This chain joins TRBV7-8 and TRBJ2-3; TRBD2 matches at 7 bases. Germline CDR1 is SGHVS and CDR2 is FQNEAQ. The CDR3 has 16 amino acids. The J segment lost 5 bases and the V segment lost 5 bases, leaving 13 bases of the junction unmatched. The CDR3 region is CASSGPWAGVVDTQYF. The DNA of the CDR3 is TGTGCCAGCAGCGGGCCGTGGGCGGGAGTTGTAGATACGCAGTATTTT.

The gene calls are TRBV5-4 and TRBJ1-2, with D possibly being TRBD1 (5 bases). V was pared by 4 bases and J by 8 bases, with 15 bases between. The CDR3 totals 13 residues. Germline-derived CDR1 and CDR2 are SGHNT and YYREEE (reference sequence). CDR3 nucleotides: TGTGCCAGCAGCCCCGGGGGAGGTGGAGGCTACACCTTC. Its translation: CASSPGGGGGYTF.

This chain connects TRBV18 to TRBJ2-7, with a weak D call TRBD2 (5 bases). The ends were cut back, 2 bases at V and 3 bases at J, with 8 bases in the middle. Germline-derived CDR1 and CDR2 are KGHSH and LQKENI. The CDR3 consists of 13 residues. CDR3 DNA: TGTGCCAGCTCACCATCTGAGGGCTACGAGCAGTACTTC. As protein: CASSPSEGYEQYF. The whole variable domain, remainder taken from reference TRBV18 and TRBJ2-7, is NAGVMQNPRHLVRRRGQEARLRCSPMKGHSHVYWYRQLPEEGLKFMVYLQKENIIDESGMPKERFSAEFPKEGPSILRIQQVVRGDSAAYFCASSPSEGYEQYFGPGTRLTVT.

V usage is TRBV4-1 and J usage is TRBJ2-1; TRBD2 matches 15 bases. In germline, CDR1 is MGHRA, CDR2 YSYEKL. The CDR3 is 15 amino acids. V lost 3 bases to trimming and J lost 9 bases; unmatched junction nucleotides: 3. The CDR3 loop is CASSHGLAGGGEQFF. In DNA form, the CDR3 reads TGCGCCAGCAGCCACGGACTAGCGGGAGGGGGTGAGCAGTTCTTC.

The chain links TRBV9 to TRBJ2-5, with a possible D match to TRBD1 (5 bases). Germline values: CDR1 SGDLS, CDR2 YYNGEE. The germline V and J ends were trimmed by 0 bases and 5 bases, with 11 bases remaining between them. The length of the CDR3 is 14 residues. The CDR3, as DNA: TGTGCCAGCAGCGTAGGTATGGGGCTGGAGACCCAGTACTTC. Protein product: CASSVGMGLETQYF.

The chain couples TRBV15 to TRBJ1-1; 8 nucleotides match TRBD1. V shed 0 bases, J shed 11 bases, and the junction held 5 bases outside the gene matches. Germline V CDR1 and CDR2: LNHNV, YYDKDF (reference sequence). This CDR3 is 13 amino acids long. The CDR3 here is CATSRDRGRRAFF. CDR3 nucleotides: TGTGCCACCAGCAGAGACAGGGGGCGCAGGGCTTTCTTT.

The chain links TRBV6-1 to TRBJ1-2; TRBD1 matches at 8 bases. The germline CDR1 and CDR2 sequences are MNHNS and SASEGT. This CDR3 is built from 14 residues. Trimming at V came to 3 bases and at J to 7 bases, leaving 7 bases not matched to a gene. The CDR3 protein is CASSDRTGLGGYTF. CDR3 nucleotides: TGTGCCAGCAGTGACCGGACAGGGTTGGGTGGCTACACCTTC.

This clone showed up just a few times. This chain links TRBV5-4 with TRBJ2-6; perhaps TRBD1 as D (5 bases). The CDR3 totals 16 residues. The V and J ends lost 6 bases and 3 bases respectively, with 16 bases between them. Germline values: CDR1 SGHNT, CDR2 YYREEE (reference sequence). The CDR3 DNA reads as TGTGCCAGCACCCTTGGGGCTTCGAGTGGGGCCAACGTCCTGACTTTC. The encoded protein is CASTLGASSGANVLTF.

Remarks on this clone: Other DNA sequences from this sample encode an identical CDR3 as well. CDR3 loop: CASSRQGDQPQHF. CDR3 nucleotide sequence: TGTGCCAGCTCGCGACAGGGGGATCAGCCCCAGCATTTT. This rearrangement joins TRBV7-9 to TRBJ1-5, with 9 bases aligning to TRBD1. The CDR3 spans 13 residues. The germline CDR1 and CDR2 sequences are SEHNR and FQNEAQ (reference sequence). V dropped 8 bases and J dropped 5; count of bases not matched to a gene: 4.